The 15 T cell receptor beta chains presented below share a single source sample, sequenced in a study of blood T cell repertoires in COVID-19. Some clones are missing from TCRdb's copy, which holds only in-frame ones; the method was immunoSEQ multiplex PCR. The sample holds 130,000 or so clones, around 89% seen once. The sequencing sample was made of peripheral blood. These receptors came from a man between 45 and 60 years old with active or convalescent COVID-19.

This clone has a single count. This chain uses TRBV9 with TRBJ2-2; possibly TRBD1 for D (6 bases). V was pared by 2 bases and J by 7 bases, with 18 bases between. The CDR3 totals 16 residues. Germline V gives CDR1 SGDLS, CDR2 YYNGEE. CDR3 protein: CASSVAGTRLVGELFF. DNA for the CDR3: TGTGCCAGCAGCGTCGCCGGGACAAGGCTTGTCGGGGAGCTGTTTTTT.

V gene TRBV29-1 combines with J gene TRBJ1-3, with unresolved D. CDR1 and CDR2 from the germline V gene are SQVTM and ANQGSEA. The CDR3 covers 15 residues. V gave up 4 bases and J gave up 0 bases, with 13 bases separating them. In DNA form, the CDR3 reads TGCAGCGTTGGGTCAGGTTCCAGCTCTGGAAACACCATATATTTT. Protein: CSVGSGSSSGNTIYF.

The CDR3 coding sequence is TGTGCCAGCAGCGATGGACAGGGGGCTTCCTACAATGAGCAGTTCTTC. Its translation: CASSDGQGASYNEQFF. This chain uses TRBV5-6 with TRBJ2-1; TRBD1 matches 11 bases. J was trimmed by 1 base and V by 4 bases; bases with no gene match: 4. The germline V gene has CDR1 SGHDT and CDR2 YYEEEE. The CDR3 is made up of 16 amino acids.

The gene calls are TRBV18 and TRBJ1-1; D ambiguous. Germline CDR1 is KGHSH and CDR2 is LQKENI. The V and J ends lost 6 bases and 0 bases respectively, with 14 bases between them. The CDR3 runs to 15 residues. The CDR3 bases are TGTGCCAGCTCTCTAACCAGCGATCTGAACACTGAAGCTTTCTTT. This sequence encodes CASSLTSDLNTEAFF.

The chain is built from TRBV9 and TRBJ1-1, with TRBD1 matching 7 bases. V lost 0 bases, J lost 8 bases, and 7 bases stayed unmatched. The CDR3 consists of 14 residues. Germline V gene data show CDR1 as SGDLS and CDR2 as YYNGEE. The CDR3 DNA reads as TGTGCCAGCAGCGTAGTGACAGACAGGGTGGAAGCTTTCTTT. It encodes CASSVVTDRVEAFF.

As DNA, the CDR3 is TGCGCCAGCACCTACACAGATACGCAGTATTTT. Amino acid sequence: CASTYTDTQYF. The V gene is TRBV5-1, the J gene TRBJ2-3, with unresolved D. CDR1 is SGHRS, CDR2 YFSETQ, per germline. This CDR3 comprises 11 residues. V was cut by 6 bases and J by 2 bases, with 4 bases left in between.

The chain has TRBV30 and TRBJ1-5; D is possibly TRBD1 (5 bases). This CDR3 spans 16 amino acids. CDR1 GTSNPN and CDR2 SVGIG come from the germline V gene (reference sequence). The V end was cut by 1 base, the J end by 2 bases, with 15 bases between. The CDR3, as DNA: TGTGCCTGGAGTGACCCCCAGGGTTCTGGCAATCAGCCCCAGCATTTT. Amino acid sequence: CAWSDPQGSGNQPQHF.

The V and J genes are TRBV6-4 and TRBJ2-3; the match to TRBD2 covers 7 bases. CDR1 is MRHNA and CDR2 is SNTAGT in the germline V gene. This CDR3 comprises 16 residues. V was pared by 3 bases and J by 2 bases, with 8 bases of the junction left unmatched. The CDR3 bases are TGTGCCAGCAGTGAGGGATGGGGACTACCCACAGATACGCAGTATTTT. Translating it yields CASSEGWGLPTDTQYF.

V gene TRBV19 combines with J gene TRBJ1-6; 9 nucleotides match TRBD1. The J segment lost 7 bases and the V segment lost 7 bases, leaving 17 bases of the junction unmatched. The CDR3 totals 18 residues. The germline V gene encodes CDR1 LNHDA and CDR2 SQIVND (reference sequence). CDR3: CASTLDRGRPASNSPLHF. For the CDR3, the DNA is TGTGCCAGTACCCTGGACAGGGGCAGGCCGGCGAGCAATTCACCCCTCCACTTT.

The gene calls are TRBV3-1 (or the pseudogene TRBV3-2) and TRBJ2-3; D may be TRBD2 (6 bases). Trimming took off 0 bases at V and 1 base at J, with 11 bases between the two ends. CDR3 length: 16 amino acids. Germline V gene lookup returns CDR1 LGHDT and CDR2 YNNKEL (reference sequence). CDR3 amino acids: CASSQEGDSRTDTQYF. Here the CDR3 DNA reads TGTGCCAGCAGCCAAGAAGGGGACTCGCGCACAGATACGCAGTATTTT.

The sample holds a few counts of this clone. The chain carries TRBV29-1 and TRBJ2-5; 8 bases are a match to TRBD2. V gave up 5 bases and J gave up 1 base; unmatched junction bases: 6. The CDR3 spans 14 residues. Germline V CDR1 and CDR2: SQVTM, ANQGSEA. CDR3: CSVQVGTSQETQYF. DNA of the CDR3: TGCAGCGTTCAGGTCGGGACTAGCCAAGAGACCCAGTACTTC.

The chain joins TRBV12-5 to TRBJ2-5; a possible D gene is TRBD2 (7 bases). With 1 base removed from V and 5 bases from J, the gap between germline ends came to 14 bases. The V gene's germline CDR1 is LGHNT and CDR2 FRNRAP. This CDR3 is built from 15 residues. For the CDR3, the DNA is TGTGCTAGTGGTTTGGACCTACGGGGGGCGGAGACCCAGTACTTC. It specifies CASGLDLRGAETQYF.

The chain combines TRBV11-3 with TRBJ2-1; the D gene is possibly TRBD2 (6 bases). Trimming removed 0 bases at V and 4 bases at J, with 10 bases between. CDR1 is SGHNT, CDR2 YENEEA, per germline. This CDR3 is built from 15 residues. CDR3 region: CASSLDGGVYNEQFF. The CDR3 region has the DNA TGTGCCAGCAGCTTAGATGGCGGGGTGTACAATGAGCAGTTCTTC.

V is TRBV2 and J is TRBJ2-3, with a possible D match to TRBD1 (6 bases). In germline, CDR1 is SNHLY, CDR2 FYNNEI. V lost 6 bases, J lost 0 bases, and 13 bases lay in between. This CDR3 is built from 15 residues. CDR3: CASSAIRGSTDTQYF. The DNA for the CDR3 is TGTGCCAGCAGCGCGATCAGGGGAAGCACAGATACGCAGTATTTT.

The chain is built from TRBV7-2 and TRBJ2-7; TRBD1 might be the D (6 bases). The V gene's germline CDR1 is SGHTA and CDR2 FQGNSA. The CDR3 extends over 14 amino acids. The V end was cut by 1 base, the J end by 2 bases, with 9 bases between. The CDR3 DNA reads as TGTGCCAGCAGCTTAGGGACAGCTACCTACGAGCAGTACTTC. As protein: CASSLGTATYEQYF.